This note documents a single T cell receptor beta chain sequence. This record belongs to a study of blood T cell dynamics during melanoma immunotherapy. V lost 5 bases and J lost 2, with 13 bases in between. The CDR3 has 14 residues. Per germline, CDR1 MNHEY and CDR2 SMNVEV (reference sequence). Sample time point: week 3, after first cycle of checkpoint inhibitor. The repertoire was sequenced with immunoSEQ multiplex PCR; TCRdb's copy has only in-frame clones and lacks some. The data show around 13,000 clones, with about 90% seen just once and around 0.18% held by the top ten. The material was effector memory CD8+ T cells from blood, obtained from a patient treated with checkpoint blockade. The chain recombines TRBV27 with TRBJ2-7; TRBD1 is a possible D gene (6 bases). The receptor comes from a human donor with melanoma. As DNA, the CDR3 is TGTGCCAGCAGTCCGGTGACAGGAACCTACGAGCAGTACTTC. It encodes CASSPVTGTYEQYF.